A selection of T cell receptor beta chains follows, all from one sample in a study of blood T cell repertoires in COVID-19. Generated by immunoSEQ multiplex PCR, the TCRdb table keeps only in-frame clones and is missing some. The sample records 140,000 or so clones, roughly nine tenths being singletons. Sequenced: peripheral blood. These receptors were taken from an older woman with active COVID-19. Each CDR3 is given with its conserved first and last residue. D genes are given only for firm matches. The size field is filled for only some rows; it gives once, few, many or a size class.

D | J | size | V | DNA | CDR3
TRBD1 | TRBJ1-2 | . | TRBV6-2/TRBV6-3 | TGTGCCAGCAGTTACTCGGCCGACAGGGCCCCCCATGGCTACACCTTC | CASSYSADRAPHGYTF
TRBD1 | TRBJ1-1 | . | TRBV4-2 | TGTGCCAGCAGCCAACTAGCGACAGGGGGCTTTGAAGCTTTCTTT | CASSQLATGGFEAFF
TRBD1 | TRBJ1-2 | . | TRBV6-5 | TGTGCCAGCAGTTACGCGACAGGGGATTGGTATGGCTACACCTTC | CASSYATGDWYGYTF
TRBD1 | TRBJ2-7 | few | TRBV5-1 | TGCGCCAGCACCCCGACCTACAGGGGGGATTACGAGCAGTACTTC | CASTPTYRGDYEQYF
TRBD2 | TRBJ2-1 | . | TRBV27 | TGTGCCAGCAGTTTATTAACTAGCGGGGGGGCCCCCAATGAGCAGTTCTTC | CASSLLTSGGAPNEQFF
TRBD2 | TRBJ2-4 | once | TRBV11-2 | TGTGCCAGCAGCTCGAAATTATGGGGACTAGTTGACTTC | CASSSKLWGLVDF
. | TRBJ1-6 | . | TRBV6-2/TRBV6-3 | TGTGCCAGCAGGTACTCCGACAGAGCCATCTATTCACCCCTCCACTTT | CASRYSDRAIYSPLHF
. | TRBJ1-4 | . | TRBV7-2 | TGTGCCAGCAGCCCTCTGCCGACTAGGGATGAAAAACTGTTTTTT | CASSPLPTRDEKLFF
TRBD2 | TRBJ2-6 | . | TRBV6-5 | TGTGCCTCGGGACTAGCGGCCTCTGGGGCCAACGTCCTGACTTTC | CASGLAASGANVLTF
TRBD1 | TRBJ2-3 | . | TRBV10-1 | TGCGCCAGCAGTGAAGGGGGCCATGGGACAGATACGCAGTATTTT | CASSEGGHGTDTQYF
. | TRBJ2-2 | . | TRBV5-1 | TGCGCCAGCAGCTTGGTCGGGCAGGGTCATCCCGGGGAGCTGTTTTTT | CASSLVGQGHPGELFF
. | TRBJ1-6 | . | TRBV4-3 | TGCGCCAGCAGCCAATCTCGGTCTGAATGGAGGACTAATTCACCCCTCCACTTT | CASSQSRSEWRTNSPLHF
. | TRBJ2-7 | few | TRBV27 | TGTGCCAGCAGTCCTTCTCCGGGAGTGACCTACGAGCAGTACTTC | CASSPSPGVTYEQYF
TRBD1 | TRBJ1-5 | . | TRBV23-1 | TGCGCCAGCAGTCAAGCCGATCCGGGACAGGGGGCGAGTGGCAATCAGCCCCAGCATTTT | CASSQADPGQGASGNQPQHF
. | TRBJ2-7 | . | TRBV5-1 | TGCGCCAGCAGCGAAAATTTCGGCGAGCAGTACTTC | CASSENFGEQYF